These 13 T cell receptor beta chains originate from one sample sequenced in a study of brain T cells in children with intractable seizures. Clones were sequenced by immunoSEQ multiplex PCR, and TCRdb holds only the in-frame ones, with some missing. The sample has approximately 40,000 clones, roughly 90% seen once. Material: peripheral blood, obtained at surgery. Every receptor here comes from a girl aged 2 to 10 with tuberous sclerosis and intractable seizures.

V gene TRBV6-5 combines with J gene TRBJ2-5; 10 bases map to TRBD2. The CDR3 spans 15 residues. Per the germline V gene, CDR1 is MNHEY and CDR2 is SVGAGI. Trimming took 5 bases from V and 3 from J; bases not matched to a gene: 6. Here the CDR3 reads CASSQRTSGKETQYF. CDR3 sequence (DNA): TGTGCCAGCAGTCAACGGACTAGCGGTAAAGAGACCCAGTACTTC.

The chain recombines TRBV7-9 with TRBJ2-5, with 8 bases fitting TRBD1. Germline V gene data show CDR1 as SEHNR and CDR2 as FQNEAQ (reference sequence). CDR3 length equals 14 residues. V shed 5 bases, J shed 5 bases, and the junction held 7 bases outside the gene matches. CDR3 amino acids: CASSRTGWKETQYF. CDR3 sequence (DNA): TGTGCCAGCAGCCGGACAGGGTGGAAGGAGACCCAGTACTTC.

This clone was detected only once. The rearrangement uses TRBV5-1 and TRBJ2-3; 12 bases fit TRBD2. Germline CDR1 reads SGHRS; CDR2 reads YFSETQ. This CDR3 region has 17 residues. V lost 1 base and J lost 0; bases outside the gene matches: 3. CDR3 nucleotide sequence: TGCGCCAGCAGCTTGACTAGCGGGGGGCCCAGCACAGATACGCAGTATTTT. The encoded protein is CASSLTSGGPSTDTQYF.

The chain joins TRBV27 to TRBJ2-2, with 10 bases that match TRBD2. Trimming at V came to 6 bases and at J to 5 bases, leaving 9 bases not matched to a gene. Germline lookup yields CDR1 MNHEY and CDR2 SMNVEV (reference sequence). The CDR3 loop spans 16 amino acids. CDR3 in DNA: TGTGCCAGCAGCCGGGGACTAGCGCAAAAAACCGGGGAGCTGTTTTTT. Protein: CASSRGLAQKTGELFF.

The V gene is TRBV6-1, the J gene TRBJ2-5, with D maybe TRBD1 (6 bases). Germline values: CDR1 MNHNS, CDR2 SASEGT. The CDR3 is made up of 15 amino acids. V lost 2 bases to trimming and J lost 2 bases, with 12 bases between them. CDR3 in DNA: TGTGCCAGCAGTGAACCTAATACAGGGCAAGAGACCCAGTACTTC. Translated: CASSEPNTGQETQYF.

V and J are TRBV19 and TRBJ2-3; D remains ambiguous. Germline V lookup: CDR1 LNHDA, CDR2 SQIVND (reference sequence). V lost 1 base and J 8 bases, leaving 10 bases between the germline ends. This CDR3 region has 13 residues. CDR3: CASSIGGIRTQYF. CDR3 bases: TGTGCCAGTAGTATAGGAGGTATTCGTACGCAGTATTTT.

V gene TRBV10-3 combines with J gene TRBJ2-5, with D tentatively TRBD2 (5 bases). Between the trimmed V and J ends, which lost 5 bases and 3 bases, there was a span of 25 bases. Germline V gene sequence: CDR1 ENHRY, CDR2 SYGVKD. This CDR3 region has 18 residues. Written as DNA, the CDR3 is TGTGCCATCAGTTCCCACGAACGAACCAAGGGAGATGAAGAGACCCAGTACTTC. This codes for CAISSHERTKGDEETQYF.

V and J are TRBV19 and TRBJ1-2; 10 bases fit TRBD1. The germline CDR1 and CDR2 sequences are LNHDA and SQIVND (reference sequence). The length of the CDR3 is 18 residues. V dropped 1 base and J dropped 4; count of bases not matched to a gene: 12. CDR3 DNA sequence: TGTGCCAGTAGTATAGGACAGGGGGCGCGTCTTTCTTCCTATGGCTACACCTTC. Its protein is CASSIGQGARLSSYGYTF.

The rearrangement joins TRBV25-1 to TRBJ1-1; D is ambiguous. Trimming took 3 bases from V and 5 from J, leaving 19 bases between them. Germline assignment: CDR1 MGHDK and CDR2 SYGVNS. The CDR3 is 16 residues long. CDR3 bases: TGTGCCAGCAGTGAGCCGCCCGGGGTGGGTAGAACTGAAGCTTTCTTT. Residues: CASSEPPGVGRTEAFF.

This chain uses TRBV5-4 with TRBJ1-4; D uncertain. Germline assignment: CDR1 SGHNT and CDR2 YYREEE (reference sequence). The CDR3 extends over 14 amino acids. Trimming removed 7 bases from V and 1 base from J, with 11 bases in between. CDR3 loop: CASGPDQTNEKLFF. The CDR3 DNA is TGTGCCAGCGGTCCAGATCAAACTAATGAAAAACTGTTTTTT. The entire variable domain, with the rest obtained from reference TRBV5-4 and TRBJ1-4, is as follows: ETGVTQSPTHLIKTRGQQVTLRCSSQSGHNTVSWYQQALGQGPQFIFQYYREEENGRGNFPPRFSGLQFPNYSSELNVNALELDDSALYLCASGPDQTNEKLFFGSGTQLSVL.

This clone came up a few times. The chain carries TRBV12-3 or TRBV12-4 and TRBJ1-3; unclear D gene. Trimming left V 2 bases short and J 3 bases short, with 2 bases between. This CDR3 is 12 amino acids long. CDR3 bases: TGTGCCAGCAGTTTAAGTGGAAACACCATATATTTT. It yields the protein CASSLSGNTIYF.

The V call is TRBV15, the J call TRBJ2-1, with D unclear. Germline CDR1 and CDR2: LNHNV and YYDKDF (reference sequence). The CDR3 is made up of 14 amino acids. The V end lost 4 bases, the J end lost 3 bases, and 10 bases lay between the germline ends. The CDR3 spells CATSKRLDYNEQFF. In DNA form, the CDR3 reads TGTGCCACCAGCAAGAGGTTGGACTACAATGAGCAGTTCTTC.

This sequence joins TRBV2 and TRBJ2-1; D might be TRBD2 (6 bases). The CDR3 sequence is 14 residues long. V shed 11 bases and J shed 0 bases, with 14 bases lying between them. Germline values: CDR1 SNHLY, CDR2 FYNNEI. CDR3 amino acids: CAYRLTSSYNEQFF. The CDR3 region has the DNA TGTGCCTACCGATTGACTAGCTCCTACAATGAGCAGTTCTTC.